Listed here is a single T cell receptor beta chain. Its specificity is unknown. The sample originates from a study of blood T cells in healthy people across ages. The study's findings and limits: Versus aged donors, long-lived donors had higher diversity and more naive CD4+ cells.

Then a second PCR, running about 7 to 11 cycles, was carried out with a sample-barcoded 5' primer and a J-beta primer mix. TCRdb re-called the 5' RACE reads through MiXCR, storing one row per CDR3 protein. The sample contains 910,000 or so distinct CDR3 sequences, 51% of which appear only once. The sequenced material came from blood. This clonotype was obtained from a woman aged 55 to 70 in good health.

For the CDR3, the DNA is TGTGCCAGCAGATCGGCAGGTCGGGATGAGCAGTTCTTC. This gives the protein CASRSAGRDEQFF. The genes are TRBV28 and TRBJ2-1; D gene uncertain. The germline V and J ends were trimmed by 6 bases and 8 bases, with 14 bases remaining between them. CDR3 length: 13 residues. Germline-derived CDR1 and CDR2 are MDHEN and SYDVKM.